A selection of T cell receptor beta chains follows, all from one sample in a study of T cell responses to AZD1222 COVID-19 vaccine. TCRdb keeps only in-frame clones here, not all; method: immunoSEQ multiplex PCR. The sample includes 140,000 to 150,000 clones, 82% of them seen just once. Sample: peripheral blood, taken on day 0 of MenACWY control vaccination. All receptors come from an adult in good health. The CDR3 runs from the conserved cysteine through the conserved F or W. The order of the fields is V gene, CDR3 protein.

TRBV5-1 CASSLASGGPGEQFF
TRBV7-3 CASSLMGRGTGNEQFF
TRBV9 CASSARPGRANVLTF
TRBV7-9 CASRQTANYGYTF
TRBV18 CASSPPRPQETQYF
TRBV10-3 CAISEPGQYTEAFF
TRBV20-1 CSASPLFDRRDTEAFF
TRBV7-9 CASSLGTADTDTQYF
TRBV2 CASGRESGSGNTIYF
TRBV7-9 CASSLGQTYGYTF
TRBV11-2 CASSLDPAGGPSDNEQFF
TRBV11-2 CASSSLMGLYGYTF
TRBV5-8 CASSLLQIDTQYF
TRBV29-1 CSVGQGAVTEAFF
TRBV7-3 CASSLGQVAGELFF
TRBV9 CASSVGGSYSGNTIYF
TRBV5-1 CASSRTGGIDGELFF
TRBV3-1/TRBV3-2 CASSPGLAGTGELFF
TRBV15 CATSSRGGGETQYF
TRBV18 CASSPREGNEKLFF